Below, 11 T cell receptor beta chains from the same sample are listed, as sequenced in a study of Ad26.COV2.S vaccination and SARS-CoV-2 variants. Here immunoSEQ multiplex PCR was the method, and the copy in TCRdb shows in-frame clones only, minus some. The sample lists roughly 300,000 clones, less than 90% occurring once. The treatment here: around 19 received Ad26.COV2.S at low or high dose, single or two shots; several received placebo; per-sample allocation not given. Sampling was done on day 63 after the first vaccine or placebo injection. The source material was peripheral blood, sampled in a trial of Ad26.COV2.S vaccine versus placebo. The receptors stem from a person between 18 and 59 years old who received the Ad26.COV2.S COVID-19 vaccine or a placebo.

This clone has more than one count but fewer than ten. The chain has TRBV27 and TRBJ1-2; TRBD1 might be the D (5 bases). CDR1 and CDR2 from the germline V gene are MNHEY and SMNVEV (reference sequence). The V and J ends lost 6 bases and 8 bases respectively, with 19 bases between them. The CDR3 has 14 amino acids. The CDR3 nucleotides read TGTGCCAGCAGGCTCCTCGGGGGGGTACAGGGCTACACCTTC. It codes for CASRLLGGVQGYTF.

The chain has TRBV11-1 and TRBJ1-4; D is undetermined. Trimming shortened V by 2 bases and J by 0 bases, and 7 bases separated the two germline ends. This CDR3 comprises 15 residues. The germline V gene encodes CDR1 SGHAT and CDR2 FQDESV (reference sequence). The CDR3 DNA reads as TGTGCCAGCAGCTTAACGGATGCAACTAATGAAAAACTGTTTTTT. Protein product: CASSLTDATNEKLFF.

The V gene is TRBV28, the J gene TRBJ1-5; D not resolved. Deletions cut 4 bases from V and 3 bases from J, with 13 bases between. The CDR3 is 15 amino acids. The V gene's germline CDR1 is MDHEN and CDR2 SYDVKM. The CDR3 is CASSSHDTFNQPQHF. As DNA, the CDR3 is TGTGCCAGCAGTTCTCACGACACTTTCAATCAGCCCCAGCATTTT.

The chain employs TRBV5-6 and TRBJ1-1, with D hard to call. CDR3 length: 14 residues. Trimming took 0 bases from V and 5 from J, leaving 11 bases between them. The germline V gene has CDR1 SGHDT and CDR2 YYEEEE. The CDR3 sequence is CASSLVGRVTEAFF. DNA of the CDR3: TGTGCCAGCAGCTTGGTTGGTAGGGTTACTGAAGCTTTCTTT.

This clone occurred once. The gene calls are TRBV9 and TRBJ2-1; 9 positions agree with TRBD1. Trimming at V came to 3 bases and at J to 3 bases, leaving 7 bases not matched to a gene. The CDR3 totals 16 residues. CDR1 and CDR2 (germline): SGDLS, YYNGEE. CDR3 in DNA: TGTGCCAGCAGCGGACCCCCGGGACAGGGCTACAATGAGCAGTTCTTC. Its protein product is CASSGPPGQGYNEQFF.

The chain combines TRBV6-5 with TRBJ1-5, with no clear D. The CDR3 has 15 residues. V was clipped by 0 bases and J by 2 bases, with 8 bases between them. Germline CDR1 MNHEY, CDR2 SVGAGI. CDR3 residues: CASSYSSRGNQPQHF. DNA of the CDR3: TGTGCCAGCAGTTACTCGAGTCGGGGCAATCAGCCCCAGCATTTT.

The chain carries TRBV28 and TRBJ2-7; tentatively, D is TRBD1 or TRBD2 (7 bases each). The germline gives CDR1 MDHEN, CDR2 SYDVKM. Trimming pared 5 bases from V and 2 bases from J, leaving 19 bases between. This CDR3 is built from 16 residues. CDR3 sequence (DNA): TGTGCCAGCAGTGCCCCAGGGGGGGCCGTCCCCTACGAGCAGTACTTC. This gives the protein CASSAPGGAVPYEQYF.

The rearrangement links TRBV7-3 to TRBJ2-2, with D perhaps matching TRBD1 (6 bases). Deletions cut 8 bases from V and 0 bases from J, with 19 bases between. Germline V CDR1 and CDR2: SGHTA, FQGTGA. This CDR3 region has 17 residues. The DNA for the CDR3 is TGTGCCAGCGGGTATGACCGCGACAGGACGAACACCGGGGAGCTGTTTTTT. Residues: CASGYDRDRTNTGELFF. Full variable domain (remainder filled in from reference TRBV7-3 and TRBJ2-2): GAGVSQTPSNKVTEKGKYVELRCDPISGHTALYWYRQSLGQGPEFLIYFQGTGAADDSGLPNDRFFAVRPEGSVSTLKIQRTERGDSAVYLCASGYDRDRTNTGELFFGEGSRLTVL.

The V gene is TRBV28, the J gene TRBJ1-3, with D unclear. The germline V gene encodes CDR1 MDHEN and CDR2 SYDVKM. V dropped 3 bases and J dropped 0 bases, with 3 bases sitting between them. The CDR3 covers 13 residues. The CDR3 spells CASSLASGNTIYF. CDR3 in DNA: TGTGCCAGCAGTTTGGCCTCTGGAAACACCATATATTTT.

This rearrangement joins TRBV27 to TRBJ1-4, with D tentatively TRBD1 (5 bases). Germline V gene data show CDR1 as MNHEY and CDR2 as SMNVEV (reference sequence). V dropped 5 bases and J dropped 4 bases, with 11 bases sitting between them. This CDR3 contains 14 residues. The CDR3 here is CASSMGRNNEKLFF. The CDR3 bases are TGTGCCAGCAGTATGGGACGGAATAATGAAAAACTGTTTTTT.

CDR3: CASCVVGRPDTQYF. CDR3 nucleotides: TGTGCCAGCTGCGTGGTAGGTCGCCCAGATACGCAGTATTTT. The chain joins TRBV6-6 to TRBJ2-3; D ambiguous. This CDR3 is built from 14 residues. Looked up from germline, CDR1 is MNHNY and CDR2 is SVGAGI (reference sequence). V lost 8 bases and J 4 bases, leaving 16 bases between the germline ends.